A single sample is the source of the 7 T cell receptor beta chains below, sequenced in a study of glioma-infiltrating T cells. Amplification of TCR alpha and beta CDR3 regions from RNA used iRepertoire nested multiplex PCR. TCRdb analysed the multiplex PCR reads with MiXCR anew, one entry per CDR3 protein. The profile shows around 90,000 distinct CDR3 sequences, around 42% of them singletons. The sample consisted of glioma tissue, nonneoplastic brain tissue, or PBMCs (not recorded which). The source of these receptors is a human donor with low-grade glioma or glioblastoma, undergoing nonglioma brain surgery, or in good health (not recorded which).

This clonotype showed up many times. The CDR3 bases are TGTGCCAGCAGTTTAGGACAGGGGTTAAGCTACACCTTC. It is translated as CASSLGQGLSYTF. V is TRBV12-3 or TRBV12-4 and J is TRBJ1-2; 8 bases map to TRBD1. With 1 base clipped from V and 9 bases from J, the junction kept 4 bases outside the gene matches. The CDR3 sequence is 13 residues long.

This clonotype showed up many times. V usage is TRBV28 and J usage is TRBJ2-5, with 7 nucleotides matching TRBD1. Germline V lookup: CDR1 MDHEN, CDR2 SYDVKM. The CDR3 is made up of 16 amino acids. The trim removed 5 bases at V and 0 bases at J, leaving 9 bases unmatched. This chain's CDR3 is CASSPFRQGYQETQYF. CDR3 nucleotide sequence: TGTGCCAGCAGTCCATTCCGACAGGGCTACCAAGAGACCCAGTACTTC.

The chain combines TRBV28 with TRBJ2-3; 7 nucleotides align to TRBD1. Germline V gene data show CDR1 as MDHEN and CDR2 as SYDVKM. The CDR3 loop spans 22 amino acids. V lost 7 bases to trimming and J lost 3 bases; unmatched junction nucleotides: 31. CDR3 sequence: CASNKQGTGANVLTGSTDTQYF. CDR3 coding DNA: TGTGCCAGCAATAAACAGGGTACTGGGGCCAACGTCCTGACAGGGTCGACAGATACGCAGTATTTT.

This clonotype was recorded at least ten times. The chain joins TRBV6-2 or TRBV6-3 to TRBJ1-2; 9 bases fit TRBD1. Germline assignment: CDR1 MNHEY and CDR2 SVGEGT. The CDR3 has 18 amino acids. V shed 2 bases, J shed 8 bases, and the junction held 18 bases outside the gene matches. The CDR3 sequence: CASSYSRWTGEELRGYTF. CDR3 in DNA: TGTGCCAGCAGTTACAGTCGATGGACAGGGGAGGAGTTGAGAGGCTACACCTTC.

This chain links TRBV20-1 with TRBJ1-1; D perhaps matches TRBD1 (6 bases). V was trimmed by 5 bases and J by 1 base, leaving 8 bases between them. CDR1 is DFQATT, CDR2 SNEGSKA, per germline (reference sequence). This CDR3 contains 12 residues. The CDR3 DNA reads as TGCAGTGCTGTGACAGGGAACACTGAAGCTTTCTTT. Its protein is CSAVTGNTEAFF.

In its sample, this clonotype was seen a few times. This chain uses TRBV29-1 with TRBJ2-5; 7 bases line up with TRBD1. CDR1 is SQVTM, CDR2 ANQGSEA, per germline. J gave up 5 bases and V 6 bases, and 6 bases lay outside the gene matches. The CDR3 consists of 12 residues. This chain's CDR3 is CSVATGPETQYF. CDR3 coding DNA: TGCAGCGTAGCGACAGGGCCCGAGACCCAGTACTTC.

This clonotype was seen just once. The CDR3: CATSSGQGGRDTQYF. In DNA form, the CDR3 reads TGTGCCACCAGCAGCGGACAGGGGGGCCGAGATACGCAGTATTTT. The V and J genes are TRBV15 and TRBJ2-3; 10 nucleotides line up with TRBD1. CDR1 is LNHNV and CDR2 is YYDKDF in the germline V gene (reference sequence). The CDR3 covers 15 residues. The V segment lost 3 bases and the J segment 5 bases; nucleotides outside the gene matches: 5. Full variable domain (outside the CDR3, taken from reference TRBV15 and TRBJ2-3): DAMVIQNPRYQVTQFGKPVTLSCSQTLNHNVMYWYQQKSSQAPKLLFHYYDKDFNNEADTPDNFQSRRPNTSFCFLDIRSPGLGDTAMYLCATSSGQGGRDTQYFGPGTRLTVL.